Below are 3 T cell receptor beta chains sequenced from a single sample in a study of identical twins (dated by TCRdb to the mid-2010s). To prepare the library, 5' RACE was applied. Reads for this sample came from an Illumina HiSeq 2000. TCRdb reworked the public reads: Q25 trimming with fastp, MiXCR clone assembly, productive beta chains retained. For every CDR3 protein sequence, its rows merge into one entry that carries the most common genes and DNA. The sample has about 520,000 distinct CDR3 sequences on record, roughly 21% of them singletons. The top ten clonotypes cover about 0.91% of the sample. These records were also assigned to another study, of T cells expressing NK-cell markers.

The sample was CD4+ T cells sorted from blood. Every receptor here comes from a woman between 18 and 29 years old in good health.

There are many counts of this clonotype. The chain uses TRBV5-5 and TRBJ1-2; TRBD1 might be the D (5 bases). V was pared by 0 bases and J by 8 bases, with 11 bases between. The CDR3 runs 13 residues. Germline V gives CDR1 SGHKS, CDR2 YYEKEE (reference sequence). CDR3 region: CASSLDGRGGYTF. CDR3 DNA sequence: TGTGCCAGCAGCTTGGACGGTAGGGGAGGCTACACCTTC. Based on the CDR3 plus reference TRBV5-5 and TRBJ1-2, the full variable domain is DAGVTQSPTHLIKTRGQQVTLRCSPISGHKSVSWYQQVLGQGPQFIFQYYEKEERGRGNFPDRFSARQFPNYSSELNVNALLLGDSALYLCASSLDGRGGYTFGSGTRLTVV.

CDR3: CASSPGFSTQYF. In nucleotides, the CDR3 is TGTGCCAGCAGCCCTGGCTTTAGTACGCAGTATTTT. V gene TRBV6-5 combines with J gene TRBJ2-3; D remains ambiguous. This CDR3 has 12 residues. Germline CDR1 reads MNHEY; CDR2 reads SVGAGI. V was shortened by 6 bases and J by 8 bases, with 12 bases between the two germline ends.

The CDR3 region is CSASAPGGRETQYF. The CDR3 region has the DNA TGCAGTGCTAGTGCGCCAGGGGGCCGTGAGACCCAGTACTTC. V is TRBV20-1 and J is TRBJ2-5; TRBD1 agrees at 8 bases. Germline trimming cut 3 bases from V and 5 bases from J; bases unmatched to any gene: 8. This CDR3 contains 14 residues. The germline V gene encodes CDR1 DFQATT and CDR2 SNEGSKA (reference sequence).